The 16 T cell receptor beta chains below come from one sample, sequenced in a study of cytomegalovirus exposure and HLA in healthy donors. Use of 60 Vbeta and 13 Jbeta primers characterized the PCR. The protocol was immunoSEQ multiplex PCR, while the TCRdb copy is restricted to in-frame clones and leaves out a portion. The table shows about 160,000 clones, with 75% to 85% occurring only once. Sequencing was carried out using PBMCs. These receptors were collected from a girl under 10 years old in good health and CMV-seropositive.

V is TRBV5-1 and J is TRBJ2-5, with a weak D call TRBD2 (5 bases). Germline CDR1 reads SGHRS; CDR2 reads YFSETQ. Trimming removed 6 bases from V and 5 bases from J, with 14 bases in between. CDR3 length: 13 amino acids. The CDR3 nucleotides are TGCGCCAGCACTACCTCACGGGGTGAGACCCAGTACTTC. It specifies CASTTSRGETQYF.

The gene calls are TRBV30 and TRBJ1-5; 12 nucleotides match TRBD1. The junction had 4 bases not matched to a gene; V was cut back by 3 bases and J by 4 bases. Germline-derived CDR1 and CDR2 are GTSNPN and SVGIG (reference sequence). The CDR3 extends over 15 amino acids. The CDR3 DNA sequence: TGTGCCTGGAGCGCGGGACAGGGGGCTAATCAGCCCCAGCATTTT. It translates to CAWSAGQGANQPQHF.

This chain's CDR3 is CAIQRSREVTYEQYF. CDR3 bases: TGTGCCATTCAACGGTCGCGGGAGGTAACCTACGAGCAGTACTTC. The J gene is TRBJ2-7, the V gene TRBV2; 8 nucleotides align to TRBD2. The V segment lost 10 bases and the J segment 2 bases; nucleotides outside the gene matches: 13. This CDR3 comprises 15 residues. Germline V gene sequence: CDR1 SNHLY, CDR2 FYNNEI.

The chain couples TRBV6-5 to TRBJ1-1, with TRBD1 matching 7 bases. Germline-derived CDR1 and CDR2 are MNHEY and SVGAGI. This CDR3 is 11 amino acids long. With 2 bases clipped from V and 11 bases from J, the junction kept 2 bases outside the gene matches. As DNA, the CDR3 is TGTGCCAGCAGTTACGACAGGGTGGCTTTCTTT. This encodes CASSYDRVAFF.

The J gene is TRBJ1-5, the V gene TRBV5-1; D gene uncertain. V was trimmed by 5 bases and J by 11 bases, leaving 14 bases between them. This CDR3 has 12 amino acids. In germline, CDR1 is SGHRS, CDR2 YFSETQ. This chain's CDR3 is CASRRAGVAQHF. CDR3 DNA: TGCGCCAGCAGGAGGGCTGGAGTCGCCCAGCATTTT.

This chain uses TRBV19 with TRBJ2-7, with TRBD1 matching 11 bases. V gave up 4 bases and J gave up 0 bases; unmatched junction bases: 8. The CDR3 runs to 17 residues. From germline, CDR1 is LNHDA and CDR2 SQIVND (reference sequence). CDR3 residues: CASSRTPGTGGSYEQYF. The CDR3 nucleotides are TGTGCCAGTAGTAGAACTCCGGGGACAGGGGGCTCCTACGAGCAGTACTTC.

This clone was picked up a small number of times. The J gene is TRBJ2-2, the V gene TRBV7-2; D call uncertain. Trimming removed 5 bases at V and 6 bases at J, with 10 bases between. Germline V gives CDR1 SGHTA, CDR2 FQGNSA. The CDR3 has 13 amino acids. CDR3 DNA: TGTGCCAGCAGCCCCGTCGTCGCCGGGGAGCTGTTTTTT. This encodes CASSPVVAGELFF.

In its sample, this clone was seen once. This rearrangement joins TRBV5-4 to TRBJ2-5; D may be TRBD1 (5 bases). CDR1 SGHNT and CDR2 YYREEE come from the germline V gene (reference sequence). The length of the CDR3 is 13 residues. V was clipped by 4 bases and J by 5 bases, with 12 bases between them. The DNA for the CDR3 is TGTGCCAGCAGCGGCAGGGTGGGGGAGACCCAGTACTTC. It specifies CASSGRVGETQYF.

The count of this clone is one. The chain combines TRBV5-1 with TRBJ1-4; 9 bases map to TRBD1. The length of the CDR3 is 16 residues. Germline V gene data show CDR1 as SGHRS and CDR2 as YFSETQ. J gave up 8 bases and V 5 bases, and 13 bases lay outside the gene matches. The CDR3 sequence is CASRSLQGARGEKLFF. The CDR3 region has the DNA TGCGCCAGCAGATCTTTACAGGGGGCCAGGGGGGAAAAACTGTTTTTT.

The chain carries TRBV7-8 and TRBJ2-5; 8 bases fit TRBD1. There are 13 residues in the CDR3. J was trimmed by 4 bases and V by 8 bases; bases with no gene match: 6. Germline CDR1 SGHVS, CDR2 FQNEAQ. CDR3 residues: CASQGQGSETQYF. The CDR3 DNA reads TGTGCCAGCCAAGGACAGGGTTCAGAGACCCAGTACTTC. Full variable domain (rest looked up from reference TRBV7-8 and TRBJ2-5): GAGVSQSPRYKVAKRGQDVALRCDPISGHVSLFWYQQALGQGPEFLTYFQNEAQLDKSGLPSDRFFAERPEGSVSTLKIQRTQQEDSAVYLCASQGQGSETQYFGPGTRLLVL.

The rearrangement links TRBV6-1 to TRBJ2-3, with 11 bases matching TRBD2. The CDR3 covers 18 residues. Germline V CDR1 and CDR2: MNHNS, SASEGT. V trimming: 2 bases; J trimming: 1 base; junction bases outside the gene matches: 8. CDR3 amino acids: CASSERGTSGYRTDTQYF. CDR3 DNA sequence: TGTGCCAGCAGTGAACGAGGGACTAGCGGATACCGCACAGATACGCAGTATTTT.

The genes are TRBV2 and TRBJ2-1; the D is unclear. The CDR3 extends over 11 amino acids. The V and J ends lost 7 bases and 6 bases respectively, with 7 bases between them. From germline, CDR1 is SNHLY and CDR2 FYNNEI. The CDR3 DNA reads as TGTGCCAGCAATCGCGGCAATGAGCAGTTCTTC. It encodes CASNRGNEQFF.

The J gene is TRBJ1-2, the V gene TRBV28, with D perhaps TRBD1 (5 bases). V lost 5 bases and J 8 bases, leaving 12 bases between the germline ends. The length of the CDR3 is 12 residues. Germline V lookup: CDR1 MDHEN, CDR2 SYDVKM. CDR3: CASSPETEGYTF. The DNA of the CDR3 is TGTGCCAGCAGTCCAGAGACAGAAGGCTACACCTTC.

V usage is TRBV18 and J usage is TRBJ1-1; TRBD1 is a possible D gene (5 bases). Germline lookup yields CDR1 KGHSH and CDR2 LQKENI. CDR3 length equals 14 residues. V lost 5 bases and J lost 3, with 13 bases in between. This CDR3 is CASSAQGRDTEAFF. The CDR3 DNA reads as TGTGCCAGCTCAGCCCAGGGAAGGGACACTGAAGCTTTCTTT. The full variable domain, rest sourced from reference TRBV18 and TRBJ1-1, is NAGVMQNPRHLVRRRGQEARLRCSPMKGHSHVYWYRQLPEEGLKFMVYLQKENIIDESGMPKERFSAEFPKEGPSILRIQQVVRGDSAAYFCASSAQGRDTEAFFGQGTRLTVV.

The rearrangement joins TRBV28 to TRBJ1-1; no reliable D call. CDR1 MDHEN and CDR2 SYDVKM come from the germline V gene. The V end lost 1 base, the J end lost 1 base, and 10 bases lay between the germline ends. The CDR3 spans 15 residues. The CDR3 DNA reads TGTGCCAGCAGTTTATACACAGTATGGAACACTGAAGCTTTCTTT. Amino acid sequence: CASSLYTVWNTEAFF.

The V gene is TRBV5-1, the J gene TRBJ2-2, with 10 bases aligning to TRBD1. The germline gives CDR1 SGHRS, CDR2 YFSETQ. The CDR3 has 16 residues. After removal of 0 bases from V and 6 bases from J, the junction contained 5 bases not matched to a gene. CDR3 amino acids: CASSLGQGARSGELFF. The CDR3 DNA is TGCGCCAGCAGCTTGGGACAGGGGGCGCGGTCCGGGGAGCTGTTTTTT.